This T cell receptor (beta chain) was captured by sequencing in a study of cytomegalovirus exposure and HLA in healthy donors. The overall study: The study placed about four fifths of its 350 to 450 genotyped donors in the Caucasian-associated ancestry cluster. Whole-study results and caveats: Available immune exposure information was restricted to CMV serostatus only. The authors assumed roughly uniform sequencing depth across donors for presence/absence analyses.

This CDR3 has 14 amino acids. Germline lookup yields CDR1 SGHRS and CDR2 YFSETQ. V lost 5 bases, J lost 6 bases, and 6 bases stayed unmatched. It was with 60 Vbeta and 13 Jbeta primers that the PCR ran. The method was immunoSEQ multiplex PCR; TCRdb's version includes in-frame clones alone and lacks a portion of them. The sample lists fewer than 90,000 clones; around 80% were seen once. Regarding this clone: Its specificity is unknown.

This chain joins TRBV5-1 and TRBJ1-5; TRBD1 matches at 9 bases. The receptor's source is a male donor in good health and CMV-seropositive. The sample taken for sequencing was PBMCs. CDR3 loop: CASSTGGSGQPQHF. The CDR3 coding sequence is TGCGCCAGCAGTACAGGGGGCTCGGGTCAGCCCCAGCATTTT.